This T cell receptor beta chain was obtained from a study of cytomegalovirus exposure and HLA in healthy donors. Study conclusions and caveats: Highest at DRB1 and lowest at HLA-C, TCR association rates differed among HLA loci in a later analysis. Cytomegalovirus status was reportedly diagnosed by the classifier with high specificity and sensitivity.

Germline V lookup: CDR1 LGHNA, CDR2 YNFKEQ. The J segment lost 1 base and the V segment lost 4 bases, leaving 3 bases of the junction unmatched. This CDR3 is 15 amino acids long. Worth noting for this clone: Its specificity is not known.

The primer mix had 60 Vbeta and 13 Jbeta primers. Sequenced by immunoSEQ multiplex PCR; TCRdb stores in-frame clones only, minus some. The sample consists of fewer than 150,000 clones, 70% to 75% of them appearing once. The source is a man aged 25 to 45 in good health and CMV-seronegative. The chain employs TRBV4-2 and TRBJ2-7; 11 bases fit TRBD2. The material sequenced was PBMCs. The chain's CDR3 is CASSRGLAVSYEQYF. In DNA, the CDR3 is TGTGCCAGCAGCCGGGGACTAGCGGTTTCCTACGAGCAGTACTTC.